Given below is one TCR beta chain in context. The CDR3 does not end in the conserved phenylalanine or tryptophan, so this is likely a read error. Germline lookup yields CDR1 SGHTA and CDR2 FQGNSA. This CDR3 is 13 amino acids long. V was shortened by 5 bases and J by 3 bases, with 10 bases between the two germline ends. TCRdb re-analysed the reads in MiXCR, keeping a single row per CDR3 protein. This table has about 740,000 distinct CDR3 sequences, less than 40% appearing once. The data are from a study of T cell repertoires in cytomegalovirus infection. The receptor's source is a human donor in good health (CMV status not recorded). Some clones in this sample may be carry-over from other donors' samples. Sequencing input: PBMCs. The chain has TRBV7-2 and TRBJ1-2; TRBD1 might be the D (5 bases). The CDR3 loop is CASSPPGHYGYTL. The CDR3 DNA is TGTGCCAGCAGCCCCCCGGGACACTATGGCTACACCTTA.